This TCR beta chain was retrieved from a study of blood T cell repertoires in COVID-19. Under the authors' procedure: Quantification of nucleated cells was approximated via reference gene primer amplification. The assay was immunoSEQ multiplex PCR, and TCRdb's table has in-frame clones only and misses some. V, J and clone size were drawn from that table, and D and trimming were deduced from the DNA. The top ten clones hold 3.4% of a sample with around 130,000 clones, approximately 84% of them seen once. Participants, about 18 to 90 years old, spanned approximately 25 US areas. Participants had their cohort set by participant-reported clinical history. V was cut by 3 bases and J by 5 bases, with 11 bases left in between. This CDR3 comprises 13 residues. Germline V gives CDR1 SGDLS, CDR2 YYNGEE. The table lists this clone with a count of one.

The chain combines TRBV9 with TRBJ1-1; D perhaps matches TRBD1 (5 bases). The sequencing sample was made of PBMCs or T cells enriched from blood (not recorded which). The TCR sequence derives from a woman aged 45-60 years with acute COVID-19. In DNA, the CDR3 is TGTGCCAGCAGCGCGGGGGAACGGACTGAAGCTTTCTTT. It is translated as CASSAGERTEAFF. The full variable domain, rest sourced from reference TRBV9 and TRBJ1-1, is DSGVTQTPKHLITATGQRVTLRCSPRSGDLSVYWYQQSLDQGLQFLIQYYNGEERAKGNILERFSAQQFPDLHSELNLSSLELGDSALYFCASSAGERTEAFFGQGTRLTVV.